The 27 T cell receptor beta chains in this list originate from one sample, sequenced in a study of OX40 agonist ivuxolimab in advanced cancers. Generated by immunoSEQ multiplex PCR, the TCRdb table keeps only in-frame clones and is missing some. The table lists about 90,000 clones, around 85% of them singletons. The source material was CD4+ or CD8+ T cells sorted from blood, sampled in a trial of the OX40 agonist ivuxolimab. Every receptor here comes from an adult with an advanced solid tumor such as melanoma, head and neck, liver or kidney cancer.

The gene calls are TRBV5-4 and TRBJ2-5; D uncertain. Germline assignment: CDR1 SGHNT and CDR2 YYREEE (reference sequence). The CDR3 is 12 amino acids. The ends were cut back, 6 bases at V and 2 bases at J, with 8 bases in the middle. In DNA form, the CDR3 reads TGTGCCAGCAACTGGCCTCAAGAGACCCAGTACTTC. This codes for CASNWPQETQYF.

The chain is built from TRBV21-1 and TRBJ2-7. TRBV21-1 is deemed a pseudogene. The CDR3 length is 14 residues. The DNA for the CDR3 is TGTGCCAGCAGCAAAGAAGAGAGACGACCGGAGCAGTACTTC. Protein sequence: CASSKEERRPEQYF.

This chain links TRBV4-2 with TRBJ1-2, with D possibly being TRBD1 (6 bases). Germline CDR1 is LGHNA and CDR2 is YNFKEQ. Trimming cost V 3 bases and J 6 bases, with 11 bases left between them. The length of the CDR3 is 13 residues. The DNA for the CDR3 is TGTGCCAGCAGCCAGGGGGCGCGGAATGGCTACACCTTC. This translates into CASSQGARNGYTF.

This clone was found once. The V gene is TRBV6-5, the J gene TRBJ1-5; weak D call: TRBD1 (6 bases). The germline V and J ends were trimmed by 5 bases and 3 bases, with 8 bases remaining between them. This CDR3 spans 13 amino acids. The V gene's germline CDR1 is MNHEY and CDR2 SVGAGI. The CDR3 is CASSGQFNQPQHF. In DNA, the CDR3 is TGTGCCAGCAGTGGACAGTTCAATCAGCCCCAGCATTTT.

The rearrangement uses TRBV2 and TRBJ1-1, with a weak D call TRBD1 (6 bases). Germline V gene data show CDR1 as SNHLY and CDR2 as FYNNEI. There are 15 residues in the CDR3. The V gene lost 6 bases and the J gene lost 1 base, with 15 bases spanning the gap. This chain's CDR3 is CASRTDGGRNTEAFF. As DNA, the CDR3 is TGTGCCAGCAGGACCGACGGGGGGCGGAACACTGAAGCTTTCTTT. The full variable domain, in which reference TRBV2 and TRBJ1-1 provide the parts outside the CDR3, is EPEVTQTPSHQVTQMGQEVILRCVPISNHLYFYWYRQILGQKVEFLVSFYNNEISEKSEIFDDQFSVERPDGSNFTLKIRSTKLEDSAMYFCASRTDGGRNTEAFFGQGTRLTVV.

This clone was detected only once. The V call is TRBV28, the J call TRBJ2-7, with 8 bases fitting TRBD2. With 6 bases clipped from V and 0 bases from J, the junction kept 7 bases outside the gene matches. Germline assignment: CDR1 MDHEN and CDR2 SYDVKM. This CDR3 region has 15 residues. CDR3 coding DNA: TGTGCCAGCAGCCGGGGGGGAGGGGACTCCTACGAGCAGTACGTC. Translation gives CASSRGGGDSYEQYV.

The J gene is TRBJ1-6, the V gene TRBV5-5, with TRBD1 matching over 8 bases. V lost 0 bases, J lost 10 bases, and 6 bases stayed unmatched. Germline loops: CDR1 SGHKS, CDR2 YYEKEE (reference sequence). The CDR3 sequence is 15 residues long. CDR3: CASSLGRQGTSPLHF. CDR3 nucleotide sequence: TGTGCCAGCAGCTTGGGTCGACAGGGGACCTCACCCCTCCACTTT.

The sample holds a few counts of this clone. The V and J genes are TRBV7-2 and TRBJ2-1, with a weak D call TRBD1 (5 bases). Trimming shortened V by 3 bases and J by 15 bases, and 15 bases separated the two germline ends. This CDR3 is built from 12 residues. In germline, CDR1 is SGHTA, CDR2 FQGNSA. CDR3 residues: CASSFRGTGTFF. The CDR3 DNA reads TGTGCCAGCAGCTTTAGGGGAACGGGTACGTTCTTC.

The J gene is TRBJ2-7, the V gene TRBV7-8; D is ambiguous. The germline V and J ends were trimmed by 0 bases and 3 bases, with 12 bases remaining between them. The CDR3 has 15 amino acids. Per germline, CDR1 SGHVS and CDR2 FQNEAQ. CDR3 DNA: TGTGCCAGCAGCTTAGCCCCTGGGGTTAGCTACGAGCAGTACTTC. Translated: CASSLAPGVSYEQYF.

The chain is built from TRBV7-2 and TRBJ2-1; the match to TRBD1 covers 9 bases. Germline V gene data show CDR1 as SGHTA and CDR2 as FQGNSA. The CDR3 is 14 amino acids. Losses at the gene ends were 5 bases for V and 8 bases for J; bases not matched to a gene: 7. In DNA, the CDR3 is TGTGCCAGCAGCGAACAGGGGGCGGGTGATGAGCAGTTCTTC. It yields the protein CASSEQGAGDEQFF.

V and J are TRBV30 and TRBJ2-7; D is tentatively TRBD1 or TRBD2 (6 bases each). The V gene lost 0 bases and the J gene lost 0 bases, with 12 bases spanning the gap. Germline V lookup: CDR1 GTSNPN, CDR2 SVGIG (reference sequence). The CDR3 runs 15 residues. The CDR3 reads CAWSVLGGSSYEQYF. CDR3 nucleotide sequence: TGTGCCTGGAGTGTATTAGGGGGGAGCTCCTACGAGCAGTACTTC.

This rearrangement joins TRBV28 to TRBJ2-7; 8 bases map to TRBD2. J gave up 0 bases and V 8 bases, and 6 bases lay outside the gene matches. This CDR3 comprises 14 residues. Germline V CDR1 and CDR2: MDHEN, SYDVKM. The CDR3 spells CASSGGALSYEQYF. The CDR3 DNA sequence: TGTGCCAGCTCCGGGGGGGCCCTCTCCTACGAGCAGTACTTC.

J is TRBJ1-1 and V is TRBV28, with no clear D. Trimming took off 1 base at V and 4 bases at J, with 7 bases between the two ends. The CDR3 runs to 13 residues. Germline V CDR1 and CDR2: MDHEN, SYDVKM. This chain's CDR3 is CASSLYRLTEAFF. The CDR3 nucleotides read TGTGCCAGCAGTTTATACCGTCTCACTGAAGCTTTCTTT.

The J gene is TRBJ2-7, the V gene TRBV5-1; D is uncertain. From germline, CDR1 is SGHRS and CDR2 YFSETQ. CDR3 length: 13 residues. V dropped 2 bases and J dropped 7 bases, with 13 bases sitting between them. For the CDR3, the DNA is TGCGCCAGCAGCTTACCAGCTGCTGAAGAGCAGTACTTC. It specifies CASSLPAAEEQYF.

The rearrangement links TRBV5-4 to TRBJ1-2, with a possible D match to TRBD1 (5 bases). The CDR3 totals 15 residues. Germline V gene data show CDR1 as SGHNT and CDR2 as YYREEE (reference sequence). V lost 6 bases and J lost 0, with 15 bases in between. The CDR3 sequence: CASIQRAGSNYGYTF. DNA of the CDR3: TGTGCCAGCATTCAAAGGGCAGGGTCTAACTATGGCTACACCTTC. Filled out from reference TRBV5-4 and TRBJ1-2, the complete variable domain reads ETGVTQSPTHLIKTRGQQVTLRCSSQSGHNTVSWYQQALGQGPQFIFQYYREEENGRGNFPPRFSGLQFPNYSSELNVNALELDDSALYLCASIQRAGSNYGYTFGSGTRLTVV.

The V gene is TRBV5-6, the J gene TRBJ1-2; D is unresolved. V was cut by 3 bases and J by 7 bases, with 7 bases left in between. This CDR3 comprises 11 residues. Germline CDR1 and CDR2: SGHDT and YYEEEE. CDR3 nucleotides: TGTGCCAGCAGCTCCGGAGGTGGCTACACCTTC. Protein product: CASSSGGGYTF.

This clone was detected once. The chain uses TRBV6-6 and TRBJ1-1; no firm D call. This CDR3 is 15 amino acids long. The germline V and J ends were trimmed by 4 bases and 2 bases, with 14 bases remaining between them. Germline V CDR1 and CDR2: MNHNY, SVGAGI (reference sequence). Here the CDR3 reads CASSSAESGNTEAFF. In DNA form, the CDR3 reads TGTGCCAGCAGTTCCGCGGAATCGGGCAACACTGAAGCTTTCTTT.

This sequence joins TRBV6-1 and TRBJ1-2; perhaps TRBD1 as D (5 bases). The germline V and J ends were trimmed by 7 bases and 1 base, with 13 bases remaining between them. Looked up from germline, CDR1 is MNHNS and CDR2 is SASEGT. The CDR3 consists of 14 residues. CDR3 bases: TGTGCCAGCACCCCTCGGGGGATTAACTATGGCTACACCTTC. Protein product: CASTPRGINYGYTF.

This rearrangement joins TRBV18 to TRBJ1-1; D remains ambiguous. This CDR3 has 11 residues. CDR1 and CDR2 (germline): KGHSH, LQKENI. V shed 4 bases and J shed 1 base, with 1 base lying between them. DNA for the CDR3: TGTGCCAGCTCACAGAACACTGAAGCTTTCTTT. Translated: CASSQNTEAFF.

The rearrangement links TRBV4-3 to TRBJ2-5; D might be TRBD2 (6 bases). CDR1 is LGHNA, CDR2 YSLEER, per germline. V gave up 4 bases and J gave up 5 bases, with 11 bases separating them. This CDR3 region has 13 residues. CDR3 nucleotide sequence: TGCGCCAGCAGCCTCCTCAGCGGGGAGACCCAGTACTTC. Translation: CASSLLSGETQYF.

The V and J genes are TRBV6-6 and TRBJ2-1; TRBD2 agrees at 9 bases. CDR3 length equals 16 residues. J gave up 0 bases and V 6 bases, and 6 bases lay outside the gene matches. The germline CDR1 and CDR2 sequences are MNHNY and SVGAGI (reference sequence). DNA for the CDR3: TGTGCCAGCAGAAGAACGACTAGCGGCTCCTACAATGAGCAGTTCTTC. It codes for CASRRTTSGSYNEQFF.

This clone is a singleton in its sample. V is TRBV7-2 and J is TRBJ1-1; no reliable D call. In germline, CDR1 is SGHTA, CDR2 FQGNSA. Deletions cut 2 bases from V and 0 bases from J, with 7 bases between. This CDR3 region has 14 residues. The CDR3 coding sequence is TGTGCCAGCAGCTTACACAGCCTGAACACTGAAGCTTTCTTT. It yields the protein CASSLHSLNTEAFF.

The genes are TRBV6-5 and TRBJ1-1; a weak D match, TRBD1 (6 bases). With 5 bases removed from V and 1 base from J, the gap between germline ends came to 14 bases. Germline assignment: CDR1 MNHEY and CDR2 SVGAGI. The CDR3 runs 15 residues. Here the CDR3 reads CASSRLPGQNTEAFF. CDR3 coding DNA: TGTGCCAGCAGTCGGCTACCGGGACAGAACACTGAAGCTTTCTTT.

V and J are TRBV4-3 and TRBJ2-1; 8 bases agree with TRBD1. The CDR3 runs to 16 residues. From germline, CDR1 is LGHNA and CDR2 YSLEER. V lost 4 bases, J lost 0 bases, and 5 bases stayed unmatched. CDR3 loop: CASSRQGASSYNEQFF. The CDR3 DNA sequence: TGCGCCAGCAGCCGGCAGGGGGCGAGCTCCTACAATGAGCAGTTCTTC.

This clone was detected once. V gene TRBV9 combines with J gene TRBJ2-2; D may be TRBD1 (5 bases). The CDR3 covers 16 residues. The V end lost 0 bases, the J end lost 8 bases, and 17 bases lay between the germline ends. CDR1 is SGDLS, CDR2 YYNGEE, per germline. Here the CDR3 DNA reads TGTGCCAGCAGCGTAGAGGGGTGGCCAGGGCCGGGGGAGCTGTTTTTT. Residues: CASSVEGWPGPGELFF. Full variable domain (rest looked up from reference TRBV9 and TRBJ2-2): DSGVTQTPKHLITATGQRVTLRCSPRSGDLSVYWYQQSLDQGLQFLIQYYNGEERAKGNILERFSAQQFPDLHSELNLSSLELGDSALYFCASSVEGWPGPGELFFGEGSRLTVL.

The rearrangement joins TRBV7-8 to TRBJ2-1, with no clear D. The CDR3 runs 11 residues. The ends were cut back, 1 base at V and 8 bases at J, with 3 bases in the middle. In germline, CDR1 is SGHVS, CDR2 FQNEAQ. CDR3 DNA sequence: TGTGCCAGCAGCTTAGTACATGAGCAGTTCTTC. This translates into CASSLVHEQFF.

This clone was detected a few times. The chain links TRBV5-1 to TRBJ2-1; D is unclear. The CDR3 is 18 residues long. Germline lookup yields CDR1 SGHRS and CDR2 YFSETQ. V lost 0 bases and J 7 bases, leaving 23 bases between the germline ends. The CDR3 here is CASSLGTAPGPLRNEQFF. Here the CDR3 DNA reads TGCGCCAGCAGCTTGGGTACCGCCCCTGGCCCACTAAGGAATGAGCAGTTCTTC.